Listed here are 25 T cell receptor beta chains from one sample, sequenced in a study of response to subunit inactivated influenza vaccine. TCRdb called the RT-PCR reads again in MiXCR, with one record for every CDR3 protein. The data show approximately 500,000 distinct CDR3 sequences, over 10% seen once. The specimen was PBMCs from blood, collected 40 to 50 days after vaccination. These receptors were taken from a man in his fifties or sixties who received an inactivated influenza vaccine.

In this sample, this clonotype turned up a few times. CDR3: CAWMIVNEQFF. The CDR3 nucleotides read TGTGCCTGGATGATCGTCAATGAGCAGTTCTTC. J is TRBJ2-1 and V is TRBV30; D is unclear. Trimming stripped 4 bases from V and 6 bases from J, with 7 bases between. CDR3 length: 11 amino acids. The germline CDR1 and CDR2 sequences are GTSNPN and SVGIG (reference sequence).

This clonotype occurred many times. This rearrangement joins TRBV6-2 or TRBV6-3 to TRBJ2-1; no clear D gene. CDR1 is MNHEY and CDR2 is SVGEGT in the germline V gene. The CDR3 has 17 residues. Trimming stripped 5 bases from V and 3 bases from J, with 20 bases between. Here the CDR3 reads CASSRTVTRNNYNEQFF. CDR3 bases: TGTGCCAGCAGTCGAACCGTAACAAGAAACAACTACAATGAGCAGTTCTTC.

This clonotype was counted at least ten times. The CDR3 DNA follows: TGCGCCAGCAGCTTGCAGTACGCGCGTGGCGAGCAGTACTTC. The encoded protein is CASSLQYARGEQYF. The chain recombines TRBV5-1 with TRBJ2-7; D unresolved. This CDR3 is built from 14 residues. V was pared by 1 base and J by 6 bases, with 14 bases between. Looked up from germline, CDR1 is SGHRS and CDR2 is YFSETQ.

The sample holds a few counts of this clonotype. The chain links TRBV19 to TRBJ1-5; D ambiguous. Germline values: CDR1 LNHDA, CDR2 SQIVND (reference sequence). V was pared by 1 base and J by 0 bases, with 16 bases between. This CDR3 contains 18 residues. Here the CDR3 DNA reads TGTGCCAGTAGTATAGCCAGGATGGATCCCCTTAGCAATCAGCCCCAGCATTTT. Amino acids: CASSIARMDPLSNQPQHF.

J is TRBJ2-7 and V is TRBV12-3 or TRBV12-4, with TRBD1 as a possible D gene (6 bases). The CDR3 is 14 amino acids. Trimming removed 3 bases from V and 2 bases from J, with 11 bases in between. The DNA for the CDR3 is TGTGCCAGCAGTTTCACAGGGCGAACCTACGAGCAGTACTTC. Protein sequence: CASSFTGRTYEQYF.

This clonotype was observed a handful of times. The chain combines TRBV6-2 or TRBV6-3 with TRBJ1-4; 9 nucleotides align to TRBD1. CDR1 MNHEY and CDR2 SVGEGT come from the germline V gene. J lost 2 bases, V lost 8 bases, and 6 bases had no gene match. The CDR3 contains 15 residues. CDR3 residues: CASRRTGVTNEKLFF. CDR3 bases: TGTGCCAGCCGCCGGACAGGGGTCACTAATGAAAAACTGTTTTTT.

The CDR3 nucleotides are TGTGCCAGCGTCGGGGGGGCTGTCAGAAAAGAGCAGTACTTC. It codes for CASVGGAVRKEQYF. V gene TRBV28 combines with J gene TRBJ2-7; 8 bases map to TRBD2. In germline, CDR1 is MDHEN, CDR2 SYDVKM. This CDR3 region has 14 residues. J gave up 7 bases and V 8 bases, and 13 bases lay outside the gene matches.

The chain joins TRBV20-1 to TRBJ2-5, with a possible D match to TRBD1 (5 bases). Germline values: CDR1 DFQATT, CDR2 SNEGSKA (reference sequence). This CDR3 has 13 residues. Deletions cut 4 bases from V and 1 base from J, with 10 bases between. CDR3 DNA: TGCAGTGCTACCGACAGATTCCAAGAGACCCAGTACTTC. Translating it yields CSATDRFQETQYF.

This clonotype was observed a handful of times. The V gene is TRBV28, the J gene TRBJ2-7; TRBD2 might be the D (5 bases). Germline loops: CDR1 MDHEN, CDR2 SYDVKM. Trimming left V 7 bases short and J 0 bases short, with 19 bases between. The CDR3 consists of 16 residues. CDR3 amino acids: CASKRLGDIYSYEQYF. DNA for the CDR3: TGTGCCAGCAAACGTCTGGGAGATATTTACTCCTACGAGCAGTACTTC. Complete variable domain (other parts from reference TRBV28 and TRBJ2-7): DVKVTQSSRYLVKRTGEKVFLECVQDMDHENMFWYRQDPGLGLRLIYFSYDVKMKEKGDIPEGYSVSREKKERFSLILESASTNQTSMYLCASKRLGDIYSYEQYFGPGTRLTVT.

This clonotype was observed a handful of times. This chain connects TRBV9 to TRBJ2-1; 15 nucleotides align to TRBD2. The CDR3 spans 13 residues. Germline V gene data show CDR1 as SGDLS and CDR2 as YYNGEE. The V gene end was trimmed by 7 bases and the J gene end by 10 bases; junction bases not matched to a gene: 3. The CDR3 DNA follows: TGTGCCAGCGGGACTAGCGGGAGGTTGGAGCAGTTCTTC. Residues: CASGTSGRLEQFF.

V and J are TRBV20-1 and TRBJ2-5, with no clear D. The CDR3 covers 11 residues. Germline assignment: CDR1 DFQATT and CDR2 SNEGSKA (reference sequence). V lost 3 bases and J lost 5, with 7 bases in between. The DNA of the CDR3 is TGCAGTGCTAGGACCAGGGAGACCCAGTACTTC. Translated, it gives CSARTRETQYF.

This clonotype was detected once. One junction end does not reproduce the germline sequence, and a read error may be involved. The chain combines TRBV20-1 with TRBJ1-5; 9 positions match TRBD1. This CDR3 has 16 amino acids. Germline lookup yields CDR1 DFQATT and CDR2 SNEGSKA (reference sequence). CDR3 protein: CCARDPGQGRNQPQHF. CDR3 DNA: TGCTGTGCTAGAGATCCGGGACAGGGACGCAATCAGCCCCAGCATTTT.

The sample holds many counts of this clonotype. The V and J genes are TRBV4-1 and TRBJ1-1; TRBD1 might be the D (5 bases). This CDR3 contains 17 residues. V dropped 0 bases and J dropped 0 bases, with 14 bases sitting between them. Per the germline V gene, CDR1 is MGHRA and CDR2 is YSYEKL. CDR3 loop: CASSQDQTEWVNTEAFF. The DNA for the CDR3 is TGCGCCAGCAGCCAAGATCAGACAGAATGGGTGAACACTGAAGCTTTCTTT.

The chain carries TRBV12-3 or TRBV12-4 and TRBJ2-1; 12 positions agree with TRBD2. The V segment lost 3 bases and the J segment 12 bases; nucleotides outside the gene matches: 9. This CDR3 contains 15 residues. Here the CDR3 reads CASSLTSGGLGGQFF. CDR3 sequence (DNA): TGTGCCAGCAGTTTGACTAGCGGGGGACTTGGTGGGCAGTTCTTC.

This clonotype was counted only a few times. The rearrangement joins TRBV5-1 to TRBJ1-6, with TRBD1 identical over 9 bases. This CDR3 is built from 14 residues. CDR1 and CDR2 from the germline V gene are SGHRS and YFSETQ. V trimming: 4 bases; J trimming: 10 bases; junction bases outside the gene matches: 6. In DNA, the CDR3 is TGCGCCAGCAGCGCGGACAGGGGTCTGTCACCCCTCCACTTT. Its translation is CASSADRGLSPLHF.

The rearrangement joins TRBV7-6 to TRBJ2-3, with D perhaps matching TRBD1 or TRBD2 (6 bases each). This CDR3 spans 16 amino acids. Germline loops: CDR1 SGHVS, CDR2 FNYEAQ. With 2 bases removed from V and 0 bases from J, the gap between germline ends came to 12 bases. CDR3 bases: TGTGCCAGCAGCTTATTGGGGGGCACCAGCACAGATACGCAGTATTTT. It yields the protein CASSLLGGTSTDTQYF.

The V and J genes are TRBV5-1 and TRBJ1-1; no definite D call. The CDR3 is made up of 16 amino acids. Per germline, CDR1 SGHRS and CDR2 YFSETQ. Trimming removed 4 bases from V and 0 bases from J, with 16 bases in between. CDR3 DNA sequence: TGCGCCAGCAGCATGAACCCCTTCGTCATGAACACTGAAGCTTTCTTT. Translated: CASSMNPFVMNTEAFF.

This clonotype was found a few times. The V gene is TRBV6-1, the J gene TRBJ2-3; 8 bases align to TRBD1. This CDR3 comprises 15 residues. Germline lookup yields CDR1 MNHNS and CDR2 SASEGT. J lost 2 bases, V lost 4 bases, and 5 bases had no gene match. The CDR3, as DNA: TGTGCCAGCAGTGTCCGGGACAGGTACACAGATACGCAGTATTTT. Protein product: CASSVRDRYTDTQYF.

This clonotype was found once. The gene calls are TRBV28 and TRBJ2-5, with unresolved D. Trimming removed 7 bases at V and 5 bases at J, with 5 bases between. The CDR3 has 10 amino acids. Germline V lookup: CDR1 MDHEN, CDR2 SYDVKM. The CDR3 sequence: CASKGETQYF. Here the CDR3 DNA reads TGTGCCAGCAAAGGGGAGACCCAGTACTTC. Full variable domain (outside the CDR3, taken from reference TRBV28 and TRBJ2-5): DVKVTQSSRYLVKRTGEKVFLECVQDMDHENMFWYRQDPGLGLRLIYFSYDVKMKEKGDIPEGYSVSREKKERFSLILESASTNQTSMYLCASKGETQYFGPGTRLLVL.

Only a few counts were recorded for this clonotype. The chain combines TRBV7-2 with TRBJ1-2; 7 bases line up with TRBD1. This CDR3 contains 15 residues. Germline V lookup: CDR1 SGHTA, CDR2 FQGNSA. With 6 bases clipped from V and 8 bases from J, the junction kept 15 bases outside the gene matches. CDR3 coding DNA: TGTGCCAGCAGGCTCGTCGACAGGGATTCGGGCGGCTACACCTTC. This encodes CASRLVDRDSGGYTF.

This clonotype was found a few times. J is TRBJ1-2 and V is TRBV5-6, with D hard to call. V gave up 0 bases and J gave up 8 bases, with 8 bases separating them. CDR3 length equals 12 residues. In germline, CDR1 is SGHDT, CDR2 YYEEEE. CDR3 sequence reads: CASSLDGWGYTF. CDR3 DNA sequence: TGTGCCAGCAGCTTGGATGGTTGGGGCTACACCTTC.

This clonotype occurred many times. This sequence joins TRBV29-1 and TRBJ2-7, with 9 bases lining up with TRBD1. V lost 4 bases and J lost 3; bases outside the gene matches: 10. This CDR3 is built from 15 residues. CDR1 and CDR2 from the germline V gene are SQVTM and ANQGSEA. This CDR3 is CSVAPPGQGIYEQYF. DNA of the CDR3: TGCAGCGTTGCCCCTCCGGGACAGGGAATCTACGAGCAGTACTTC.

The chain combines TRBV15 with TRBJ1-5; no definite D call. CDR3 length: 13 residues. Germline CDR1 reads LNHNV; CDR2 reads YYDKDF (reference sequence). Deletions cut 0 bases from V and 4 bases from J, with 4 bases between. DNA of the CDR3: TGTGCCACCAGCAGAGAGGGGAATCAGCCCCAGCATTTT. It is translated as CATSREGNQPQHF.

This clonotype was observed a handful of times. The chain employs TRBV4-1 and TRBJ2-7, with 8 nucleotides matching TRBD1. Losses at the gene ends were 1 base for V and 2 bases for J; bases not matched to a gene: 7. The germline V gene encodes CDR1 MGHRA and CDR2 YSYEKL. The CDR3 has 16 amino acids. In DNA form, the CDR3 reads TGCGCCAGCAGCCAAGGGCCCTCGGACAGGGCCTACGAGCAGTACTTC. Residues: CASSQGPSDRAYEQYF.

The chain is built from TRBV24-1 and TRBJ1-2, with 8 bases aligning to TRBD1. The CDR3 runs to 15 residues. V trimming: 7 bases; J trimming: 4 bases; junction bases outside the gene matches: 10. CDR1 is KGHDR, CDR2 SFDVKD, per germline. CDR3 nucleotides: TGTGCCACCAGCGAAGGGACAGGAGGCCCCTATGGCTACACCTTC. This sequence encodes CATSEGTGGPYGYTF.